A single sample is the source of the 25 T cell receptor beta chains below, sequenced in a study of blood T cell repertoires in COVID-19. Sequencing was performed with immunoSEQ multiplex PCR; in TCRdb, only in-frame clones are kept and a portion is missing. The sample consists of 70,000 to 95,000 clones, 89% of them appearing once. The sequenced sample consisted of peripheral blood. The origin of the receptors is a man aged 50 to 60 with COVID-19, enrolled during active disease.

The chain carries TRBV27 and TRBJ1-6; 8 nucleotides align to TRBD1. The CDR3 consists of 21 residues. The germline CDR1 and CDR2 sequences are MNHEY and SMNVEV (reference sequence). After removal of 1 base from V and 7 bases from J, the junction contained 21 bases not matched to a gene. CDR3 amino acids: CASSLFSNQGARGLGNSPLHF. The CDR3 DNA reads as TGTGCCAGCAGTTTATTCTCTAATCAGGGGGCGCGGGGACTGGGGAATTCACCCCTCCACTTT.

The genes are TRBV5-1 and TRBJ2-7, with D tentatively TRBD1 (6 bases). In germline, CDR1 is SGHRS, CDR2 YFSETQ. Deletions cut 3 bases from V and 3 bases from J, with 13 bases between. CDR3 length: 14 residues. This CDR3 reads CASSSRQVGYEQYF. The CDR3 DNA reads as TGCGCCAGCAGCTCGCGACAGGTTGGCTACGAGCAGTACTTC. Together with reference TRBV5-1 and TRBJ2-7, the CDR3 gives the full variable domain: KAGVTQTPRYLIKTRGQQVTLSCSPISGHRSVSWYQQTPGQGLQFLFEYFSETQRNKGNFPGRFSGRQFSNSRSEMNVSTLELGDSALYLCASSSRQVGYEQYFGPGTRLTVT.

This chain links TRBV29-1 with TRBJ1-4; D not resolved. The germline V gene has CDR1 SQVTM and CDR2 ANQGSEA. This CDR3 spans 16 amino acids. Deletions cut 5 bases from V and 8 bases from J, with 24 bases between. The CDR3 spells CSVSLLDTPDREKLFF. DNA for the CDR3: TGCAGCGTTTCCCTCCTCGACACCCCGGATCGGGAAAAACTGTTTTTT.

CDR3 in amino acids: CASSALRTEAFF. CDR3 bases: TGTGCCAGCAGTGCCCTGAGGACTGAAGCTTTCTTT. This rearrangement joins TRBV2 to TRBJ1-1; no clear D gene. The CDR3 runs to 12 residues. Germline V gene data show CDR1 as SNHLY and CDR2 as FYNNEI. Trimming pared 4 bases from V and 5 bases from J, leaving 8 bases between.

The CDR3 is CASSSGLAHTGELFF. CDR3 nucleotides: TGTGCCAGCAGCTCAGGACTAGCGCACACCGGGGAGCTGTTTTTT. This chain links TRBV7-9 with TRBJ2-2; TRBD2 matches at 9 bases. This CDR3 contains 15 residues. Germline values: CDR1 SEHNR, CDR2 FQNEAQ (reference sequence). J gave up 3 bases and V 4 bases, and 3 bases lay outside the gene matches.

The chain employs TRBV13 and TRBJ2-2; D is ambiguous. V lost 3 bases and J lost 4, with 15 bases in between. The germline V gene has CDR1 PRHDT and CDR2 FYEKMQ (reference sequence). This CDR3 spans 16 amino acids. CDR3 nucleotides: TGTGCCAGCAGCTTGAGGCTGTGGCCCGCCACCGGGGAGCTGTTTTTT. Protein sequence: CASSLRLWPATGELFF.

This chain links TRBV7-6 with TRBJ2-7; D is possibly TRBD2 (7 bases). CDR1 and CDR2 from the germline V gene are SGHVS and FNYEAQ. This CDR3 region has 14 residues. Trimming left V 4 bases short and J 6 bases short, with 16 bases between. The CDR3 is CASSWGGGISEQYF. CDR3 bases: TGTGCCAGCAGCTGGGGGGGCGGTATCAGCGAGCAGTACTTC.

The rearrangement uses TRBV5-8 and TRBJ1-4; no clear D gene. Deletions cut 1 base from V and 8 bases from J, with 12 bases between. Germline CDR1 and CDR2: SGHTS and YDEGEE. The CDR3 has 14 residues. The CDR3 bases are TGTGCCAGCAGCTTGTGGTCCCCCGGGGAAAAACTGTTTTTT. Encoded protein: CASSLWSPGEKLFF.

The J gene is TRBJ2-1, the V gene TRBV6-6, with D perhaps matching TRBD2 (6 bases). Trimming removed 0 bases from V and 5 bases from J, with 14 bases in between. Germline V CDR1 and CDR2: MNHNY, SVGAGI (reference sequence). The CDR3 has 16 amino acids. The CDR3 loop reads CASSYSLQGGHNEQFF. CDR3 bases: TGTGCCAGCAGTTACTCCCTTCAGGGAGGACACAATGAGCAGTTCTTC.

The chain is built from TRBV4-3 and TRBJ1-3; D call uncertain. CDR1 and CDR2 (germline): LGHNA, YSLEER. The CDR3 spans 14 residues. V lost 0 bases and J 3 bases, leaving 6 bases between the germline ends. The CDR3 here is CASSQDRGGNTIYF. CDR3 nucleotide sequence: TGCGCCAGCAGCCAAGATAGAGGTGGAAACACCATATATTTT.

The rearrangement joins TRBV19 to TRBJ2-2; D call uncertain. Trimming removed 2 bases at V and 0 bases at J, with 16 bases between. This CDR3 has 18 amino acids. Germline-derived CDR1 and CDR2 are LNHDA and SQIVND (reference sequence). The chain's CDR3 is CASSISAGFLANTGELFF. CDR3 bases: TGTGCCAGTAGTATATCGGCCGGGTTCCTCGCGAACACCGGGGAGCTGTTTTTT.

The CDR3 DNA reads as TGCGCCAGCAACCCAACCCAGGTGAACACTGAAGCTTTCTTT. Its translation: CASNPTQVNTEAFF. V gene TRBV5-1 combines with J gene TRBJ1-1, with D unclear. V dropped 6 bases and J dropped 0 bases, with 12 bases sitting between them. The CDR3 totals 14 residues. Germline CDR1 SGHRS, CDR2 YFSETQ.

This chain joins TRBV18 and TRBJ1-2; D unclear. The CDR3 has 14 amino acids. The germline V and J ends were trimmed by 1 base and 7 bases, with 13 bases remaining between them. The germline V gene has CDR1 KGHSH and CDR2 LQKENI. CDR3 protein: CASSPLSSPGGYTF. In nucleotides, the CDR3 is TGTGCCAGCTCACCACTCAGCTCTCCGGGTGGCTACACCTTC.

By share of the sample, this clone is medium-sized. This chain uses TRBV4-2 with TRBJ1-2; possibly TRBD1 for D (6 bases). Per the germline V gene, CDR1 is LGHNA and CDR2 is YNFKEQ. The V end lost 4 bases, the J end lost 7 bases, and 25 bases lay between the germline ends. The CDR3 spans 17 residues. Written as DNA, the CDR3 is TGTGCCAGCAGCCCCGAAATTCTCACGGGGGGCGGTGGTGGCTACACCTTC. Encoded protein: CASSPEILTGGGGGYTF.

V usage is TRBV10-2 and J usage is TRBJ1-2; the D is unclear. This CDR3 has 13 residues. The V and J ends lost 3 bases and 4 bases respectively, with 9 bases between them. Germline V gives CDR1 WSHSY, CDR2 SAAADI. CDR3 bases: TGCGCCAGCAGTGATGGAGGGCGCTATGGCTACACCTTC. It codes for CASSDGGRYGYTF.

This sequence joins TRBV4-2 and TRBJ2-3, with TRBD2 identical over 10 bases. Trimming took 0 bases from V and 0 from J; bases not matched to a gene: 9. The CDR3 runs to 19 residues. Germline V lookup: CDR1 LGHNA, CDR2 YNFKEQ. The CDR3 sequence is CASSQDLAGGPTSTDTQYF. DNA of the CDR3: TGTGCCAGCAGCCAAGATTTAGCGGGGGGACCTACTAGCACAGATACGCAGTATTTT.

This clone has only one observation. The chain carries TRBV3-1 (or the pseudogene TRBV3-2) and TRBJ2-7; 11 positions match TRBD2. The CDR3 is 18 amino acids. J gave up 0 bases and V 0 bases, and 7 bases lay outside the gene matches. Germline CDR1 reads LGHDT; CDR2 reads YNNKEL (reference sequence). The CDR3 spells CASSQETSGALISYEQYF. CDR3 nucleotide sequence: TGTGCCAGCAGCCAAGAGACTAGCGGGGCCCTCATCTCCTACGAGCAGTACTTC.

The chain is built from TRBV4-1 and TRBJ2-2; D not certain. V was clipped by 0 bases and J by 4 bases, with 9 bases between them. CDR3 length equals 15 residues. Germline V gene lookup returns CDR1 MGHRA and CDR2 YSYEKL. CDR3 region: CASSQDGQITGELFF. Here the CDR3 DNA reads TGCGCCAGCAGCCAAGATGGTCAGATCACCGGGGAGCTGTTTTTT.

The chain combines TRBV5-4 with TRBJ2-7, with D maybe TRBD1 (7 bases). Looked up from germline, CDR1 is SGHNT and CDR2 is YYREEE (reference sequence). The CDR3 sequence is 13 residues long. The ends were cut back, 4 bases at V and 3 bases at J, with 11 bases in the middle. The CDR3 bases are TGTGCCAGCAGCCAGCAGGGGGGCTACGAGCAGTACTTC. It encodes CASSQQGGYEQYF.

The rearrangement links TRBV27 to TRBJ1-1, with D maybe TRBD1 (5 bases). The CDR3 loop spans 13 amino acids. In germline, CDR1 is MNHEY, CDR2 SMNVEV (reference sequence). Trimming took off 3 bases at V and 4 bases at J, with 9 bases between the two ends. The chain's CDR3 is CASSFQGFTEAFF. Written as DNA, the CDR3 is TGTGCCAGCAGTTTTCAGGGTTTCACTGAAGCTTTCTTT.

J is TRBJ2-3 and V is TRBV9; 8 positions match TRBD2. Losses at the gene ends were 0 bases for V and 2 bases for J; bases not matched to a gene: 2. This CDR3 is built from 15 residues. Germline lookup yields CDR1 SGDLS and CDR2 YYNGEE. The chain's CDR3 is CASSVERGSTDTQYF. DNA for the CDR3: TGTGCCAGCAGCGTAGAGCGGGGGTCCACAGATACGCAGTATTTT.

The chain employs TRBV5-1 and TRBJ2-2; D is unresolved. The CDR3 is 12 amino acids. Trimming shortened V by 3 bases and J by 5 bases, and 5 bases separated the two germline ends. The germline gives CDR1 SGHRS, CDR2 YFSETQ. The CDR3 sequence: CASSYGTGELFF. CDR3 bases: TGCGCCAGCAGCTACGGTACCGGGGAGCTGTTTTTT.

A remark on this clone: The sample holds other DNA sequences that translate to the same CDR3. V and J are TRBV18 and TRBJ1-2; no clear D gene. The germline V gene encodes CDR1 KGHSH and CDR2 LQKENI. The ends were cut back, 3 bases at V and 7 bases at J, with 12 bases in the middle. The CDR3 extends over 13 amino acids. The CDR3: CASSPSDTRGYTF. The DNA of the CDR3 is TGTGCCAGCTCACCGTCAGACACCCGTGGCTACACCTTC. Combining the CDR3 with reference TRBV18 and TRBJ1-2 gives the whole variable domain NAGVMQNPRHLVRRRGQEARLRCSPMKGHSHVYWYRQLPEEGLKFMVYLQKENIIDESGMPKERFSAEFPKEGPSILRIQQVVRGDSAAYFCASSPSDTRGYTFGSGTRLTVV.

The chain couples TRBV6-5 to TRBJ2-7, with D possibly matching TRBD1 (7 bases). The CDR3 is 16 amino acids. Germline CDR1 is MNHEY and CDR2 is SVGAGI. Trimming stripped 0 bases from V and 3 bases from J, with 15 bases between. The CDR3 DNA follows: TGTGCCAGCAGTTACTCGTTTGGCAGGGGGGACTACGAGCAGTACTTC. Its protein product is CASSYSFGRGDYEQYF.

The chain joins TRBV6-6 to TRBJ1-4, with D tentatively TRBD1 (5 bases). The CDR3 loop spans 15 amino acids. Germline CDR1 is MNHNY and CDR2 is SVGAGI (reference sequence). V gave up 4 bases and J gave up 4 bases, with 13 bases separating them. DNA of the CDR3: TGTGCCAGCAGTTTTTCCGACAGCTTTAATGAAAAACTGTTTTTT. It yields the protein CASSFSDSFNEKLFF.